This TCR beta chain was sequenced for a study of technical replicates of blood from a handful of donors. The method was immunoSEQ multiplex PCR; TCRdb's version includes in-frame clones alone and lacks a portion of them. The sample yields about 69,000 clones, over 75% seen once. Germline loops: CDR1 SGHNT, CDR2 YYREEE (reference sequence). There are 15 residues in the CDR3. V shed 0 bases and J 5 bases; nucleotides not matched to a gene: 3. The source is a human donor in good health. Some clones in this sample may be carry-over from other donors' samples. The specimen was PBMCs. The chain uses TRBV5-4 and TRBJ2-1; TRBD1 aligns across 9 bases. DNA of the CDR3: TGTGCCAGCAGCTTGGGGACAGGGGTTAACAATGAGCAGTTCTTC. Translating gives CASSLGTGVNNEQFF.